The rows below give T cell receptor beta chains drawn from one sample of a study of monozygotic twins with inflammatory bowel disease. From the 5' RACE reads, TCRdb lists one entry per CDR3 protein and no DNA. Its clone listing holds under 150,000 distinct CDR3 sequences. Input material: blood. The receptors derive from a human donor with ulcerative colitis or Crohn's disease, or a healthy co-twin of an affected twin (not recorded which). Both conserved end residues are part of each CDR3.

TRBV6-2/TRBV6-3	TRBJ2-6	CASYRGRRTGANVLTF
TRBV7-2	TRBJ2-6	CASSLNPGANVLTF
TRBV6-1	TRBJ2-7	CASSEAGTGEQYF
TRBV10-3	TRBJ2-7	CAISELDRAYYEQYF
TRBV5-1	TRBJ2-5	CASSPDRGLETQYF
TRBV27	TRBJ2-7	CASSSNSVAYEQYF
TRBV5-5	TRBJ2-1	CASREWNEQFF
TRBV15	TRBJ2-5	CATSKTTGPGETQYF
TRBV20-1	TRBJ2-1	CSAREPGSYNEQFF
TRBV19	TRBJ2-3	CASSRGGISTDTQYF
TRBV5-6	TRBJ1-2	CASSLGGGTYGYTF
TRBV20-1	TRBJ2-1	CSARPRGRGRGEQFF
TRBV6-5	TRBJ1-5	CASSYAGAGQPQHF
TRBV4-3	TRBJ1-4	CASSQHPSSTNEKLFF
TRBV20-1	TRBJ2-7	CSAPEGRVHEQYF
TRBV9	TRBJ2-1	CASSKTSETYNEQFF
TRBV4-1	TRBJ2-3	CASSLGGPVDTQYF
TRBV5-1	TRBJ2-7	CASRIQTTGGLIEQYF